This entry concerns a single T cell receptor beta chain. Its antigen remains unknown. Prepared libraries of TCR beta cDNA carried unique molecular identifiers. TCRdb reprocessed the PCR reads via MiXCR and lists one record per CDR3 protein. This sample yields about 810,000 distinct CDR3 sequences, of which under 70% are seen a single time; 4.6% belongs to the top ten. This entry belongs to a study of post-analysis software for immune sequencing data. Study-level points and caveats: Compared with controls, patients had more of 4 or 5 TRBV segments, including TRBV5-6, TRBV5-1 and TRBV20-1.

The CDR3 sequence is 15 residues long. V lost 4 bases, J lost 0 bases, and 14 bases lay in between. Per the germline V gene, CDR1 is SGHRS and CDR2 is YFSETQ. V and J are TRBV5-1 and TRBJ2-7, with a weak D call TRBD1 (6 bases). The sequenced sample was blood. This receptor was identified in a girl aged 5 to 17 with multiple sclerosis. The DNA for the CDR3 is TGCGCCAGCAGCCCAAGGACAGCTTTCTCCTACGAGCAGTACTTC. Translation: CASSPRTAFSYEQYF.